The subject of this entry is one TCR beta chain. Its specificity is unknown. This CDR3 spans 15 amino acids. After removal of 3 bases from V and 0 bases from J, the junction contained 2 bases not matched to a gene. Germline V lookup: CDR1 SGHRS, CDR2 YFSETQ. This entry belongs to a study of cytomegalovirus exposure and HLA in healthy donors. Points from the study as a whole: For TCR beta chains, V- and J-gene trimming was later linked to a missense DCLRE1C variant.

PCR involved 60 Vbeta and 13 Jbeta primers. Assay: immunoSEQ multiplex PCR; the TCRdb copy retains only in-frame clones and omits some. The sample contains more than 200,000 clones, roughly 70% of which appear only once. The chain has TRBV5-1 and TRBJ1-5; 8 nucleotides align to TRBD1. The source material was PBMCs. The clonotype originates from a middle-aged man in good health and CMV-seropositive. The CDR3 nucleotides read TGCGCCAGCAGCTCCGGGACAGGTAGCAATCAGCCCCAGCATTTT. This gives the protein CASSSGTGSNQPQHF.